These 26 T cell receptor beta chains were all obtained from the same sample, sequenced in a study of OX40 agonist ivuxolimab in advanced cancers. Data came from immunoSEQ multiplex PCR; TCRdb stores just in-frame clones and leaves some out. This sample carries tens of thousands of clones, 86% of them seen once, and the ten largest clones take roughly 0.99%. The material was CD4+ or CD8+ T cells sorted from blood, obtained in a trial of the OX40 agonist ivuxolimab. These receptors were obtained from an adult with an advanced solid tumor such as melanoma, head and neck, liver or kidney cancer.

V gene TRBV19 combines with J gene TRBJ1-6; TRBD1 might be the D (6 bases). This CDR3 is 14 amino acids long. Deletions cut 4 bases from V and 10 bases from J, with 14 bases between. Germline CDR1 reads LNHDA; CDR2 reads SQIVND (reference sequence). CDR3 DNA: TGTGCCAGTAGTAGAGACAGGACGCGCTCACCCCTCCACTTT. This translates into CASSRDRTRSPLHF. Full variable domain (missing parts from reference TRBV19 and TRBJ1-6): DGGITQSPKYLFRKEGQNVTLSCEQNLNHDAMYWYRQDPGQGLRLIYYSQIVNDFQKGDIAEGYSVSREKKESFPLTVTSAQKNPTAFYLCASSRDRTRSPLHFGNGTRLTVT.

CDR3 DNA sequence: TGTGCCACCGGGGTGGTAAGGGGGCGCAATCAGCCCCAGCATTTT. Translation gives CATGVVRGRNQPQHF. The chain uses TRBV15 and TRBJ1-5; 7 bases agree with TRBD1. The CDR3 is 15 residues long. From germline, CDR1 is LNHNV and CDR2 YYDKDF (reference sequence). J was trimmed by 2 bases and V by 8 bases; bases with no gene match: 9.

The chain is built from TRBV28 and TRBJ2-7; D may be TRBD1 (6 bases). Trimming pared 8 bases from V and 7 bases from J, leaving 21 bases between. The CDR3 has 14 residues. The V gene's germline CDR1 is MDHEN and CDR2 SYDVKM. CDR3 sequence reads: CASGLRHQGWEQYF. In DNA form, the CDR3 reads TGTGCCAGCGGGCTTAGACATCAGGGGTGGGAGCAGTACTTC.

This clone is termed medium-sized (0.01 to 0.1%). The chain employs TRBV20-1 and TRBJ2-1; possibly TRBD1 for D (5 bases). V was trimmed by 4 bases and J by 8 bases, leaving 9 bases between them. The germline V gene encodes CDR1 DFQATT and CDR2 SNEGSKA (reference sequence). The CDR3 contains 11 residues. The CDR3 DNA sequence: TGCAGTGCTATCAGGGTGGATGAGCAGTTCTTC. Translation: CSAIRVDEQFF.

The chain joins TRBV7-6 to TRBJ1-3; D not certain. The CDR3 loop spans 15 amino acids. Per germline, CDR1 SGHVS and CDR2 FNYEAQ. The V end lost 3 bases, the J end lost 4 bases, and 13 bases lay between the germline ends. CDR3 region: CASSFTGEVGNTIYF. CDR3 bases: TGTGCCAGCAGCTTCACCGGCGAAGTCGGAAACACCATATATTTT.

V and J are TRBV7-2 and TRBJ2-7, with 8 positions matching TRBD2. The CDR3 is 14 residues long. Germline V gene sequence: CDR1 SGHTA, CDR2 FQGNSA. V shed 5 bases, J shed 6 bases, and the junction held 9 bases outside the gene matches. The CDR3 region is CASSPGSGRSEQYF. In DNA form, the CDR3 reads TGTGCCAGCAGCCCGGGAAGCGGGAGAAGCGAGCAGTACTTC.

This sequence joins TRBV4-1 and TRBJ2-4, with D unclear. The V gene's germline CDR1 is MGHRA and CDR2 YSYEKL. The CDR3 totals 17 residues. Trimming stripped 0 bases from V and 2 bases from J, with 14 bases between. CDR3 bases: TGCGCCAGCAGCCAAGAGCAACACGAATATACCAAAAACATTCAGTACTTC. The encoded protein is CASSQEQHEYTKNIQYF.

The chain has TRBV5-4 and TRBJ1-3; perhaps TRBD1 as D (5 bases). CDR1 is SGHNT, CDR2 YYREEE, per germline (reference sequence). The CDR3 contains 15 residues. V lost 3 bases and J lost 0, with 10 bases in between. The DNA for the CDR3 is TGTGCCAGCAGCTGGGGACCTATCTCTGGAAACACCATATATTTT. This gives the protein CASSWGPISGNTIYF.

V and J are TRBV7-8 and TRBJ2-5; perhaps TRBD2 as D (6 bases). V was trimmed by 6 bases and J by 5 bases, leaving 13 bases between them. Germline lookup yields CDR1 SGHVS and CDR2 FQNEAQ. The CDR3 is 13 residues long. CDR3 DNA: TGTGCCAGCAGTACAACTAGCCTCGAGACCCAGTACTTC. It codes for CASSTTSLETQYF.

This sequence joins TRBV6-5 and TRBJ1-1; D may be TRBD1 (5 bases). The CDR3 loop spans 14 amino acids. Germline CDR1 MNHEY, CDR2 SVGAGI. Trimming took off 6 bases at V and 1 base at J, with 12 bases between the two ends. The CDR3 sequence: CASSPHRRNTEAFF. CDR3 DNA: TGTGCCAGCAGCCCACACAGGAGGAACACTGAAGCTTTCTTT.

Only one count was recorded for this clone. V is TRBV7-2 and J is TRBJ2-2; D gene ambiguous. The CDR3 spans 14 residues. Trimming took off 7 bases at V and 1 base at J, with 10 bases between the two ends. Germline V gene sequence: CDR1 SGHTA, CDR2 FQGNSA. The CDR3 sequence is CASTIDRNTGELFF. The CDR3 DNA is TGTGCCAGCACTATTGATAGGAACACCGGGGAGCTGTTTTTT. The full variable domain, its missing parts supplied by reference TRBV7-2 and TRBJ2-2, is GAGVSQSPSNKVTEKGKDVELRCDPISGHTALYWYRQSLGQGLEFLIYFQGNSAPDKSGLPSDRFSAERTGGSVSTLTIQRTQQEDSAVYLCASTIDRNTGELFFGEGSRLTVL.

This chain joins TRBV27 and TRBJ2-1; 11 bases fit TRBD2. The V and J ends lost 6 bases and 4 bases, in that order; junction bases with no gene match: 20. This CDR3 is 20 amino acids long. CDR1 MNHEY and CDR2 SMNVEV come from the germline V gene (reference sequence). The DNA of the CDR3 is TGTGCCAGCAGCCCGACATCCGGACTAGCGGGCAACCCCCTTTACAATGAGCAGTTCTTC. Translation: CASSPTSGLAGNPLYNEQFF.

The chain uses TRBV6-1 and TRBJ1-1; no clear D gene. Trimming cost V 2 bases and J 0 bases, with 7 bases left between them. Germline V gene sequence: CDR1 MNHNS, CDR2 SASEGT. This CDR3 has 14 amino acids. The CDR3 DNA is TGTGCCAGCAGTGAAAGGGAGTTGAACACTGAAGCTTTCTTT. This translates into CASSERELNTEAFF.

V and J are TRBV28 and TRBJ1-2; 7 positions match TRBD1. V was pared by 3 bases and J by 7 bases, with 2 bases of the junction left unmatched. Germline V gene data show CDR1 as MDHEN and CDR2 as SYDVKM. The CDR3 is 12 residues long. The CDR3 DNA is TGTGCCAGCAGTTTGGGACAGTCTGGCTACACCTTC. This translates into CASSLGQSGYTF.

The genes are TRBV5-1 and TRBJ2-5; 9 bases are shared with TRBD1. Germline V gives CDR1 SGHRS, CDR2 YFSETQ. With 7 bases clipped from V and 5 bases from J, the junction kept 3 bases outside the gene matches. This CDR3 has 12 amino acids. CDR3 nucleotide sequence: TGCGCCAGCGATGACAGGGGGGAGACCCAGTACTTC. It encodes CASDDRGETQYF. The variable domain in full, completed from reference TRBV5-1 and TRBJ2-5, reads KAGVTQTPRYLIKTRGQQVTLSCSPISGHRSVSWYQQTPGQGLQFLFEYFSETQRNKGNFPGRFSGRQFSNSRSEMNVSTLELGDSALYLCASDDRGETQYFGPGTRLLVL.

This clone was seen a handful of times. This chain joins TRBV7-3 and TRBJ1-2; D unclear. The CDR3 sequence is 13 residues long. V gave up 2 bases and J gave up 3 bases, with 7 bases separating them. Germline V CDR1 and CDR2: SGHTA, FQGTGA. In DNA, the CDR3 is TGTGCCAGCAGCTTAGTACGCGACTATGGCTACACCTTC. Its translation: CASSLVRDYGYTF.

This chain connects TRBV5-1 to TRBJ2-1; TRBD1 matches 9 bases. The CDR3 sequence is 16 residues long. V trimming: 3 bases; J trimming: 5 bases; junction bases outside the gene matches: 9. Germline values: CDR1 SGHRS, CDR2 YFSETQ. The CDR3 reads CASSSGQGTFDNEQFF. For the CDR3, the DNA is TGCGCCAGCAGCTCGGGACAGGGAACTTTCGACAATGAGCAGTTCTTC.

The rearrangement joins TRBV4-1 to TRBJ1-1; D uncertain. The V gene's germline CDR1 is MGHRA and CDR2 YSYEKL. The length of the CDR3 is 17 residues. Trimming shortened V by 0 bases and J by 0 bases, and 14 bases separated the two germline ends. Here the CDR3 reads CASSQDFYSLVNTEAFF. CDR3 DNA sequence: TGCGCCAGCAGCCAAGATTTTTACAGTTTAGTGAACACTGAAGCTTTCTTT.

This clone was observed a handful of times. The V and J genes are TRBV7-2 and TRBJ2-7; no definite D call. CDR3 length equals 13 residues. Germline-derived CDR1 and CDR2 are SGHTA and FQGNSA. V lost 5 bases and J 3 bases, leaving 11 bases between the germline ends. This chain's CDR3 is CASSTTPGYEQYF. The CDR3 DNA is TGTGCCAGCAGCACCACCCCGGGCTACGAGCAGTACTTC.

The genes are TRBV2 and TRBJ2-1, with a possible D match to TRBD1 (6 bases). V was trimmed by 6 bases and J by 2 bases, leaving 11 bases between them. This CDR3 is built from 14 residues. CDR1 is SNHLY, CDR2 FYNNEI, per germline. Here the CDR3 DNA reads TGTGCCAGCAGCCGGACAGAAGCCTACAATGAGCAGTTCTTC. Protein product: CASSRTEAYNEQFF.

In this sample, this clone turned up a few times. The chain has TRBV19 and TRBJ2-1; the D gene is possibly TRBD1 (6 bases). Germline V gives CDR1 LNHDA, CDR2 SQIVND (reference sequence). The CDR3 consists of 14 residues. The germline V and J ends were trimmed by 5 bases and 2 bases, with 10 bases remaining between them. CDR3 region: CASSEDRAYNEQFF. As DNA, the CDR3 is TGTGCCAGTAGTGAGGACAGAGCCTACAATGAGCAGTTCTTC.

The chain employs TRBV11-2 and TRBJ1-2; tentative D call: TRBD1 (6 bases). The germline V and J ends were trimmed by 3 bases and 4 bases, with 15 bases remaining between them. Germline V lookup: CDR1 SGHAT, CDR2 FQNNGV. The length of the CDR3 is 15 residues. The CDR3 protein is CASSFQGGQGYGYTF. CDR3 sequence (DNA): TGTGCCAGCAGCTTCCAAGGGGGGCAGGGCTATGGCTACACCTTC.

This clone was seen a handful of times. This rearrangement joins TRBV19 to TRBJ1-5; 8 bases align to TRBD1. V trimming: 3 bases; J trimming: 7 bases; junction bases outside the gene matches: 8. CDR3 length: 15 residues. Germline assignment: CDR1 LNHDA and CDR2 SQIVND (reference sequence). The CDR3 here is CASSIMTGDVQPQHF. CDR3 DNA sequence: TGTGCCAGTAGTATCATGACAGGGGACGTACAGCCCCAGCATTTT. The full variable domain, its missing parts supplied by reference TRBV19 and TRBJ1-5, is DGGITQSPKYLFRKEGQNVTLSCEQNLNHDAMYWYRQDPGQGLRLIYYSQIVNDFQKGDIAEGYSVSREKKESFPLTVTSAQKNPTAFYLCASSIMTGDVQPQHFGDGTRLSIL.

The rearrangement uses TRBV27 and TRBJ2-2; D not certain. V dropped 3 bases and J dropped 3 bases, with 2 bases sitting between them. In germline, CDR1 is MNHEY, CDR2 SMNVEV (reference sequence). This CDR3 is 12 amino acids long. The CDR3 loop is CASSFDTGELFF. The CDR3 DNA reads as TGTGCCAGCAGTTTCGACACCGGGGAGCTGTTTTTT.

The genes are TRBV28 and TRBJ2-7, with 7 bases fitting TRBD1. V dropped 5 bases and J dropped 1; count of bases not matched to a gene: 8. The length of the CDR3 is 15 residues. Germline CDR1 and CDR2: MDHEN and SYDVKM. In nucleotides, the CDR3 is TGTGCCAGCAGTCGCGACAGGGTCACGTCCTACGAGCAGTACTTC. Translation gives CASSRDRVTSYEQYF.

The gene calls are TRBV7-8 and TRBJ2-7, with 8 bases fitting TRBD2. J gave up 1 base and V 5 bases, and 13 bases lay outside the gene matches. In germline, CDR1 is SGHVS, CDR2 FQNEAQ. The CDR3 has 17 amino acids. The CDR3 is CASSPREGHRFSYEQYF. The CDR3 DNA follows: TGTGCCAGCAGCCCCCGGGAGGGACACAGATTTTCCTACGAGCAGTACTTC.